These T cell receptor beta chains were read from a single sample in a study of T cell responses to AZD1222 COVID-19 vaccine. TCRdb's table, derived via immunoSEQ multiplex PCR, lists solely in-frame clones and lacks some. The profile shows about 64,000 clones, under 90% of them singletons. Sequences were derived from peripheral blood, sampled 28 days after the second AZD1222 dose. Receptor source: an adult who received the AZD1222 COVID-19 vaccine. CDR3s leave out the opening cysteine and the closing phenylalanine or tryptophan. Fields, in order: V gene, CDR3 protein.

v_call: TRBV7-2
cdr3_aa: ASSLGARVGNTIY

v_call: TRBV6-5
cdr3_aa: ASSRGSFSGNTIY

v_call: TRBV27
cdr3_aa: ASSLDRRGTRGADTQY

v_call: TRBV3-1/TRBV3-2
cdr3_aa: ASSHRTSSDTQY

v_call: TRBV6-4
cdr3_aa: ASSDGGATDTQY

v_call: TRBV19
cdr3_aa: ASSIGSRGAYEQY

v_call: TRBV3-1/TRBV3-2
cdr3_aa: ASSQVVPGQGAMNTEAF

v_call: TRBV6-5
cdr3_aa: ASIMGFSTEAF

v_call: TRBV10-1
cdr3_aa: ASSDYRVGAYT

v_call: TRBV11-2
cdr3_aa: ASSHYNEQF

v_call: TRBV5-1
cdr3_aa: ASSLDRSSYNEQF

v_call: TRBV5-1
cdr3_aa: ASSSGQKSSYEQY

v_call: TRBV11-1
cdr3_aa: ASSPILLGAYEQY

v_call: TRBV4-1
cdr3_aa: ASSQDSYEQY

v_call: TRBV9
cdr3_aa: ASSVGGRRGSDTEAF

v_call: TRBV7-2
cdr3_aa: ASSLAWLSSGNTIY

v_call: TRBV7-9
cdr3_aa: ASSKDRVGGELF

v_call: TRBV4-3
cdr3_aa: ASSQDVWRGPNNEQF

v_call: TRBV7-7
cdr3_aa: ASSLAGHMNTEAF

v_call: TRBV7-8
cdr3_aa: ASSLDPVNSGNTIY

v_call: TRBV5-1
cdr3_aa: ASSLDEGMGTGELF

v_call: TRBV2
cdr3_aa: ASSVSRGDNEQF

v_call: TRBV3-1/TRBV3-2
cdr3_aa: ASSQDGTSGAQY

v_call: TRBV2
cdr3_aa: ASSVEGRDQPQH

v_call: TRBV7-2
cdr3_aa: ASSPDRTSYEQY

v_call: TRBV6-5
cdr3_aa: ASSSWQFGYT

v_call: TRBV5-6
cdr3_aa: ASSPEVGGSPLH

v_call: TRBV6-2/TRBV6-3
cdr3_aa: ASSNWGRGSSYEQY

v_call: TRBV13
cdr3_aa: ASSLQGLAHYEQY

v_call: TRBV10-2
cdr3_aa: ASSESLVVDTQY

v_call: TRBV5-1
cdr3_aa: ATREASAAPEQY

v_call: TRBV7-9
cdr3_aa: ASRGFQETQY

v_call: TRBV29-1
cdr3_aa: SAVTGANVLT

v_call: TRBV6-5
cdr3_aa: ASRGLVNEQF

v_call: TRBV12-2
cdr3_aa: AIGEVAYEQY

v_call: TRBV5-1
cdr3_aa: ASSLAYGANTGELF

v_call: TRBV5-4
cdr3_aa: ASSYLDSLGPGELF

v_call: TRBV18
cdr3_aa: ASSSLGTDHTDTQY

v_call: TRBV5-1
cdr3_aa: ASSSGQSNYGYT

v_call: TRBV5-1
cdr3_aa: ASSSGGGSYNSPLH

v_call: TRBV5-1
cdr3_aa: ASSQGQGDQPQH

v_call: TRBV27
cdr3_aa: ASSLGAGRYRKLF

v_call: TRBV5-6
cdr3_aa: ASSSQGYGYT

v_call: TRBV11-2
cdr3_aa: ASSLDWTNYGYT

v_call: TRBV12-3/TRBV12-4
cdr3_aa: ASSGQNYGYT

v_call: TRBV19
cdr3_aa: ASLKTPTSGGITTTDTQY

v_call: TRBV10-2
cdr3_aa: ASSEQGNEQY